The TCR beta chain described here comes from a study of T-cell reconstitution after alpha-beta-depleted transplantation in children. Study-level findings and limits: Several hundred expanded graft clones reportedly were the source of alpha-beta T cells about two months after transplant.

Unique molecular identifiers were used to barcode this TCRbeta library. TCRdb processed the PCR reads anew with MiXCR; each CDR3 protein has one entry. Of fewer than 550,000 distinct CDR3 sequences listed, about an eighth were seen once; the top ten hold 14%. Looked up from germline, CDR1 is SGHAT and CDR2 is FQNNGV. This CDR3 comprises 20 residues. Trimming left V 0 bases short and J 0 bases short, with 24 bases between. Regarding this clonotype: Antigen specificity is unknown.

The J gene is TRBJ2-7, the V gene TRBV11-2; D possibly corresponds to TRBD1 (6 bases). The source is a female patient between 2 and 15 years old who had a stem cell transplant for aplastic anemia, so the T cells may come from the graft donor. The sequenced sample was PBMCs, mostly from graft donor cells, obtained 180 days after TCRalphabeta/CD19-depleted stem cell transplant. The chain's CDR3 is CASSLDRGRGSRKSSYEQYF. CDR3 sequence (DNA): TGTGCCAGCAGCTTAGACAGGGGCCGCGGTTCTAGGAAAAGCTCCTACGAGCAGTACTTC.